These 23 T cell receptor beta chains share one sample of origin, sequenced in a study of blood T cell repertoires in COVID-19. Measured with immunoSEQ multiplex PCR; TCRdb has only the in-frame clones, and not every one. The sample includes some 110,000 clones, 84% of them seen just once. The sample comprised PBMCs or T cells enriched from blood (not recorded which). These receptors were collected from a woman aged 25 to 45 who had recovered from COVID-19.

J is TRBJ1-1 and V is TRBV4-2, with TRBD1 matching over 9 bases. Germline V gives CDR1 LGHNA, CDR2 YNFKEQ. This CDR3 comprises 17 residues. The junction had 12 bases not matched to a gene; V was cut back by 1 base and J by 6 bases. DNA for the CDR3: TGTGCCAGCAGCCAAGTAGTCGCGGACAGGGGTGGATCTGAAGCTTTCTTT. Translated: CASSQVVADRGGSEAFF.

J is TRBJ2-2 and V is TRBV12-3 or TRBV12-4; D unresolved. Trimming stripped 6 bases from V and 7 bases from J, with 12 bases between. This CDR3 is 13 amino acids long. CDR3 in amino acids: CASRTVIGGELFF. For the CDR3, the DNA is TGTGCCAGCAGAACGGTCATCGGCGGGGAGCTGTTTTTT.

This chain joins TRBV5-6 and TRBJ2-3, with TRBD2 matching over 8 bases. The J segment lost 6 bases and the V segment lost 2 bases, leaving 8 bases of the junction unmatched. CDR1 is SGHDT, CDR2 YYEEEE, per germline. The CDR3 runs 15 residues. In DNA form, the CDR3 reads TGTGCCAGCAGCTTAGAGGGCGGGAGGCTGGATACGCAGTATTTT. It codes for CASSLEGGRLDTQYF.

V is TRBV28 and J is TRBJ1-1, with 7 bases matching TRBD1. The germline V gene has CDR1 MDHEN and CDR2 SYDVKM. V trimming: 2 bases; J trimming: 5 bases; junction bases outside the gene matches: 11. This CDR3 is built from 16 residues. CDR3 region: CASSLGTDLRETEAFF. CDR3 DNA sequence: TGTGCCAGCAGTTTAGGGACAGATCTTCGGGAGACTGAAGCTTTCTTT. Supplemented by reference TRBV28 and TRBJ1-1, the full variable domain reads DVKVTQSSRYLVKRTGEKVFLECVQDMDHENMFWYRQDPGLGLRLIYFSYDVKMKEKGDIPEGYSVSREKKERFSLILESASTNQTSMYLCASSLGTDLRETEAFFGQGTRLTVV.

The genes are TRBV11-2 and TRBJ2-1, with 8 positions matching TRBD2. Germline trimming cut 7 bases from V and 6 bases from J; bases unmatched to any gene: 8. This CDR3 is 14 amino acids long. The germline V gene encodes CDR1 SGHAT and CDR2 FQNNGV. The CDR3 loop is CASTPGLVSNEQFF. The CDR3 DNA is TGTGCCAGCACCCCGGGACTAGTGAGCAATGAGCAGTTCTTC. Variable domain in full (rest from reference TRBV11-2 and TRBJ2-1): EAGVAQSPRYKIIEKRQSVAFWCNPISGHATLYWYQQILGQGPKLLIQFQNNGVVDDSQLPKDRFSAERLKGVDSTLKIQPAKLEDSAVYLCASTPGLVSNEQFFGPGTRLTVL.

The V gene is TRBV6-2 or TRBV6-3, the J gene TRBJ2-7; 8 nucleotides line up with TRBD2. The germline gives CDR1 MNHEY, CDR2 SVGEGT. CDR3 length: 14 residues. Trimming took 2 bases from V and 2 from J; bases not matched to a gene: 2. CDR3 protein: CASSYTSGAYEQYF. The DNA for the CDR3 is TGTGCCAGCAGTTACACTAGCGGAGCCTACGAGCAGTACTTC.

This clone was observed a few times. The V and J genes are TRBV7-2 and TRBJ1-6, with D maybe TRBD1 (5 bases). This CDR3 spans 14 amino acids. V lost 10 bases to trimming and J lost 9 bases, with 19 bases between them. Germline values: CDR1 SGHTA, CDR2 FQGNSA. The CDR3 spells CATTGGWVASPLHF. CDR3 DNA: TGTGCCACCACCGGGGGGTGGGTGGCTTCACCCCTCCACTTT. Variable domain in full (rest from reference TRBV7-2 and TRBJ1-6): GAGVSQSPSNKVTEKGKDVELRCDPISGHTALYWYRQSLGQGLEFLIYFQGNSAPDKSGLPSDRFSAERTGGSVSTLTIQRTQQEDSAVYLCATTGGWVASPLHFGNGTRLTVT.

The J gene is TRBJ2-2, the V gene TRBV4-2, with TRBD2 matching over 11 bases. V was pared by 6 bases and J by 4 bases, with 4 bases of the junction left unmatched. The length of the CDR3 is 15 residues. In germline, CDR1 is LGHNA, CDR2 YNFKEQ. The CDR3 spells CASRNGLAGTGELFF. Written as DNA, the CDR3 is TGTGCCAGCAGAAACGGACTAGCGGGCACCGGGGAGCTGTTTTTT.

A single count supports this clone. The chain couples TRBV18 to TRBJ1-1; 8 bases match TRBD1. Germline CDR1 reads KGHSH; CDR2 reads LQKENI. The V and J ends lost 5 bases and 4 bases, in that order; junction bases with no gene match: 6. The CDR3 consists of 14 residues. This CDR3 is CASSADRGVTEAFF. In DNA form, the CDR3 reads TGTGCCAGCTCAGCCGACAGGGGAGTCACTGAAGCTTTCTTT.

The chain has TRBV2 and TRBJ2-1; D gene ambiguous. The V gene lost 5 bases and the J gene lost 2 bases, with 10 bases spanning the gap. Germline V gene data show CDR1 as SNHLY and CDR2 as FYNNEI. CDR3 length: 14 amino acids. The CDR3 nucleotides are TGTGCCAGCAGTCCACTGGTCACCTACAATGAGCAGTTCTTC. Translation: CASSPLVTYNEQFF.

The chain carries TRBV6-2 or TRBV6-3 and TRBJ2-1; 9 bases are a match to TRBD2. CDR1 is MNHEY, CDR2 SVGEGT, per germline. Trimming removed 2 bases from V and 7 bases from J; junction bases left unmatched: 6. This CDR3 is built from 15 residues. The CDR3 DNA sequence: TGTGCCAGCAGTTACCTGGCGGGAGGGCCAAATGAGCAGTTCTTC. Protein: CASSYLAGGPNEQFF.

This chain links TRBV4-2 with TRBJ1-2, with 9 bases fitting TRBD1. Per the germline V gene, CDR1 is LGHNA and CDR2 is YNFKEQ. V shed 4 bases and J 7 bases; nucleotides not matched to a gene: 10. The CDR3 length is 15 residues. CDR3 bases: TGTGCCAGCAGCCCAGGACAGGGGATGGTGAGTGGCTACACCTTC. Protein product: CASSPGQGMVSGYTF.

The chain uses TRBV14 and TRBJ2-7; D perhaps matches TRBD1 (6 bases). V was trimmed by 3 bases and J by 0 bases, leaving 9 bases between them. The CDR3 loop spans 14 amino acids. CDR1 is SGHDN, CDR2 FVKESK, per germline. The CDR3 is CASSQRTVSYEQYF. The CDR3 region has the DNA TGTGCCAGCAGCCAGCGGACAGTCTCCTACGAGCAGTACTTC.

This chain's CDR3 is CASSEILGSGVGTQYF. Written as DNA, the CDR3 is TGTGCCAGCAGTGAAATCCTCGGGTCGGGTGTTGGGACGCAGTATTTT. The chain employs TRBV25-1 and TRBJ2-3; D gene uncertain. CDR1 and CDR2 from the germline V gene are MGHDK and SYGVNS. The CDR3 runs to 16 residues. The V gene lost 2 bases and the J gene lost 9 bases, with 21 bases spanning the gap.

This chain connects TRBV15 to TRBJ1-4; 9 bases are a match to TRBD1. Looked up from germline, CDR1 is LNHNV and CDR2 is YYDKDF (reference sequence). After removal of 8 bases from V and 1 base from J, the junction contained 5 bases not matched to a gene. This CDR3 comprises 15 residues. CDR3 coding DNA: TGTGCCACCGGGGGACAGGGTGAAACTAATGAAAAACTGTTTTTT. The encoded protein is CATGGQGETNEKLFF.

The chain combines TRBV11-2 with TRBJ2-5, with D hard to call. Trimming removed 1 base at V and 4 bases at J, with 10 bases between. This CDR3 has 14 amino acids. Looked up from germline, CDR1 is SGHAT and CDR2 is FQNNGV. The CDR3 protein is CASSLVTTGETQYF. CDR3 DNA sequence: TGTGCCAGCAGCTTAGTGACGACTGGAGAGACCCAGTACTTC.

In nucleotides, the CDR3 is TGTGCCAGCAGCCCGGGACTGTTCTACGAGCAGTACTTC. The encoded protein is CASSPGLFYEQYF. This chain connects TRBV5-4 to TRBJ2-7; D may be TRBD2 (6 bases). V was trimmed by 4 bases and J by 3 bases, leaving 11 bases between them. Looked up from germline, CDR1 is SGHNT and CDR2 is YYREEE (reference sequence). The CDR3 is made up of 13 amino acids. The full variable domain, completed using reference TRBV5-4 and TRBJ2-7, is ETGVTQSPTHLIKTRGQQVTLRCSSQSGHNTVSWYQQALGQGPQFIFQYYREEENGRGNFPPRFSGLQFPNYSSELNVNALELDDSALYLCASSPGLFYEQYFGPGTRLTVT.

This clone was observed a single time. The chain is built from TRBV28 and TRBJ1-6, with 10 nucleotides matching TRBD1. V was clipped by 6 bases and J by 5 bases; unmatched bases: 10. The CDR3 has 17 residues. The germline V gene has CDR1 MDHEN and CDR2 SYDVKM. Here the CDR3 reads CASSPPTGGYDNSPLHF. CDR3 sequence (DNA): TGTGCCAGCAGCCCCCCGACAGGGGGCTATGATAATTCACCCCTCCACTTT.

The chain recombines TRBV10-3 with TRBJ2-7; possible D gene TRBD1, 6 bases. Germline loops: CDR1 ENHRY, CDR2 SYGVKD. This CDR3 contains 14 residues. Deletions cut 10 bases from V and 0 bases from J, with 16 bases between. CDR3 loop: CATTGTLSSYEQYF. DNA for the CDR3: TGTGCCACCACCGGGACACTCAGCTCCTACGAGCAGTACTTC.

The CDR3 loop reads CASRPSGRAYNEQFF. CDR3 in DNA: TGTGCCAGCAGACCTAGCGGGAGGGCCTACAATGAGCAGTTCTTC. This sequence joins TRBV7-2 and TRBJ2-1; 12 bases line up with TRBD2. There are 15 residues in the CDR3. Losses at the gene ends were 6 bases for V and 2 bases for J; bases not matched to a gene: 2. Germline CDR1 SGHTA, CDR2 FQGNSA. The complete variable domain, with remaining parts taken from reference TRBV7-2 and TRBJ2-1, reads GAGVSQSPSNKVTEKGKDVELRCDPISGHTALYWYRQSLGQGLEFLIYFQGNSAPDKSGLPSDRFSAERTGGSVSTLTIQRTQQEDSAVYLCASRPSGRAYNEQFFGPGTRLTVL.

The V gene is TRBV6-4, the J gene TRBJ2-3; tentative D call: TRBD2 (6 bases). The V and J ends lost 5 bases and 6 bases respectively, with 15 bases between them. The CDR3 totals 14 residues. Per germline, CDR1 MRHNA and CDR2 SNTAGT. The CDR3 sequence is CASSPSVGSDTQYF. CDR3 coding DNA: TGTGCCAGCAGTCCTAGCGTAGGGTCGGATACGCAGTATTTT.

V and J are TRBV27 and TRBJ1-1, with a weak D call TRBD1 (5 bases). The CDR3 is 13 amino acids. Germline CDR1 MNHEY, CDR2 SMNVEV (reference sequence). Trimming took 5 bases from V and 0 from J, leaving 7 bases between them. The chain's CDR3 is CASSDSLNTEAFF. CDR3 bases: TGTGCCAGCAGTGACAGTCTGAACACTGAAGCTTTCTTT.

The chain links TRBV6-2 or TRBV6-3 to TRBJ1-1; D unclear. The CDR3 is 14 residues long. Per germline, CDR1 MNHEY and CDR2 SVGEGT. Trimming stripped 2 bases from V and 0 bases from J, with 7 bases between. CDR3 nucleotides: TGTGCCAGCAGTTACATTAACATGAACACTGAAGCTTTCTTT. Amino acids: CASSYINMNTEAFF.